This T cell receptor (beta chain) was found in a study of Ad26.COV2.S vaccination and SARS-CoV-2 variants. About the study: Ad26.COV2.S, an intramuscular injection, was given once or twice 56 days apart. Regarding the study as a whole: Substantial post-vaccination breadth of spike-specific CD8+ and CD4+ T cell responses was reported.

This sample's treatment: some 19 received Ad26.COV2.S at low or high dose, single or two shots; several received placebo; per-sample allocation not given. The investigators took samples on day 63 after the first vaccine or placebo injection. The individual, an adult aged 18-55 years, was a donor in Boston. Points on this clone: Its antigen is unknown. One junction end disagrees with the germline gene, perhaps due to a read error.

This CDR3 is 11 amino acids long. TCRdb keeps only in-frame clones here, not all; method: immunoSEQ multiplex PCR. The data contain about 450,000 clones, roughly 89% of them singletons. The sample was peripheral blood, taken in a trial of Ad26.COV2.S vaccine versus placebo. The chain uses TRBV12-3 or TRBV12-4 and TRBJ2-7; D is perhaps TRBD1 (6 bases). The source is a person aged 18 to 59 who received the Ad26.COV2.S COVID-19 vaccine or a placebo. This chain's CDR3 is CASSLGGQGTF. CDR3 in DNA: TGTGCCAGCAGTTTGGGCGGCCAGGGGACCTTC.